These 9 T cell receptor beta chains were sequenced from one sample in a study of T cells in Graves' hyperthyroidism and ophthalmopathy. Regions amplified from RNA transcripts were the TCR beta CDR3 regions. First-round RT-PCR of the TCR CDR3 relied on the HTBI primer set. MiXCR, run by TCRdb on the multiplex PCR reads, gives a single entry per CDR3 protein. The table records hundreds of thousands of distinct CDR3 sequences, around a sixth of them present only once. The sequencing sample was made of blood. These receptors all stem from a woman aged 45-59 years with Graves' hyperthyroidism that later progressed to Graves' ophthalmopathy.

CDR3 sequence (DNA): TGTGCCACCAGCAGAGATCATCTGGAAGAGCAAGAGACCCAGTACTTC. The encoded protein is CATSRDHLEEQETQYF. V gene TRBV15 combines with J gene TRBJ2-5; D is undetermined. Germline CDR1 LNHNV, CDR2 YYDKDF (reference sequence). CDR3 length: 16 amino acids. Trimming cost V 0 bases and J 2 bases, with 13 bases left between them.

For this clonotype: A read error may explain this, as a much larger clone is one base away. This chain links TRBV5-4 with TRBJ2-7; D is undetermined. Trimming shortened V by 4 bases and J by 7 bases, and 12 bases separated the two germline ends. Germline CDR1 is SGHNT and CDR2 is YYREEE (reference sequence). CDR3 length: 12 amino acids. CDR3 residues: CASSVDANEQYF. In nucleotides, the CDR3 is TGTGCCAGCAGCGTGGATGCGAATGAGCAGTACTTC. The whole variable domain, remainder taken from reference TRBV5-4 and TRBJ2-7, is ETGVTQSPTHLIKTRGQQVTLRCSSQSGHNTVSWYQQALGQGPQFIFQYYREEENGRGNFPPRFSGLQFPNYSSELNVNALELDDSALYLCASSVDANEQYFGPGTRLTVT.

This clonotype was seen at least ten times. The rearrangement joins TRBV20-1 to TRBJ2-3, with D perhaps assigned TRBD1 or TRBD2 (5 bases each). Trimming left V 6 bases short and J 3 bases short, with 16 bases between. Per germline, CDR1 DFQATT and CDR2 SNEGSKA (reference sequence). The CDR3 spans 14 residues. CDR3 nucleotide sequence: TGCAGTGCCCTAGCCAGGGTTGGTACAGATACGCAGTATTTT. This codes for CSALARVGTDTQYF.

V and J are TRBV7-9 and TRBJ2-3; 7 bases map to TRBD2. The CDR3 is made up of 15 amino acids. Germline trimming cut 5 bases from V and 4 bases from J; bases unmatched to any gene: 9. Germline CDR1 SEHNR, CDR2 FQNEAQ (reference sequence). Here the CDR3 reads CASSPYRGGPDTQYF. CDR3 nucleotide sequence: TGTGCCAGCAGCCCTTATAGGGGAGGGCCAGATACGCAGTATTTT.

This clonotype was observed at least ten times. The V gene is TRBV2, the J gene TRBJ2-1; TRBD2 matches 9 bases. The CDR3 runs 14 residues. V shed 6 bases, J shed 6 bases, and the junction held 6 bases outside the gene matches. CDR1 and CDR2 (germline): SNHLY, FYNNEI. CDR3 amino acids: CASRGGGGANEQFF. CDR3 coding DNA: TGTGCCAGCAGAGGGGGCGGGGGGGCCAATGAGCAGTTCTTC.

This clonotype was recorded at least ten times. V gene TRBV12-3 or TRBV12-4 combines with J gene TRBJ1-5, with D maybe TRBD1 (6 bases). The CDR3 sequence is 17 residues long. The ends were cut back, 4 bases at V and 0 bases at J, with 16 bases in the middle. CDR3 protein: CASSSGSGGRSNQPQHF. Written as DNA, the CDR3 is TGTGCCAGCAGTTCTGGGAGCGGGGGCCGTAGCAATCAGCCCCAGCATTTT.

This clonotype has a count of ten or more. The chain links TRBV6-2 or TRBV6-3 to TRBJ2-7; 9 bases line up with TRBD1. The germline V gene has CDR1 MNHEY and CDR2 SVGEGT. The length of the CDR3 is 17 residues. With V trimmed by 2 bases and J by 2 bases, 10 bases remained unmatched. CDR3 protein: CASSYPFAGTGTYEQYF. In DNA form, the CDR3 reads TGTGCCAGCAGTTACCCCTTTGCCGGGACAGGGACCTACGAGCAGTACTTC.

This clonotype was recorded at least ten times. This sequence joins TRBV5-1 and TRBJ2-7; unclear D gene. Trimming took off 8 bases at V and 6 bases at J, with 12 bases between the two ends. Germline-derived CDR1 and CDR2 are SGHRS and YFSETQ. The CDR3 sequence is 11 residues long. CDR3 sequence reads: CARLGTVEQYF. CDR3 in DNA: TGCGCCAGGCTAGGAACCGTCGAGCAGTACTTC.

The sample holds many counts of this clonotype. The CDR3 loop is CASSPGDMRYGYTF. In DNA form, the CDR3 reads TGCGCCAGCAGCCCTGGGGACATGAGATATGGCTACACCTTC. The V call is TRBV5-1, the J call TRBJ1-2; D perhaps matches TRBD1 (6 bases). The CDR3 is 14 residues long. Germline V gene sequence: CDR1 SGHRS, CDR2 YFSETQ. V gave up 4 bases and J gave up 5 bases, with 15 bases separating them.